These 9 T cell receptor beta chains originate from one sample sequenced in a study of shared clonotypes between healthy human individuals. The method was immunoSEQ multiplex PCR; TCRdb's version includes in-frame clones alone and lacks a portion of them. The data show about 640,000 clones, less than 80% seen once. Material for sequencing was memory CD4+ T cells sorted from blood. Subset here: CD45RA-negative fraction. The origin of the receptors is a woman aged 25 to 39 in good health.

The CDR3 coding sequence is TGTGCCAGCAGCTTAGTGTCAGGAAAGAGCAATCAGCCCCAGCATTTT. Translation gives CASSLVSGKSNQPQHF. The chain combines TRBV7-9 with TRBJ1-5; D ambiguous. Trimming left V 1 base short and J 1 base short, with 11 bases between. The CDR3 is 16 amino acids. In germline, CDR1 is SEHNR, CDR2 FQNEAQ (reference sequence).

The chain employs TRBV6-1 and TRBJ2-5, with 7 nucleotides matching TRBD1. V lost 2 bases to trimming and J lost 0 bases; unmatched junction nucleotides: 6. Germline V gene data show CDR1 as MNHNS and CDR2 as SASEGT. The CDR3 covers 16 residues. The CDR3: CASSERGRTYQETQYF. In DNA, the CDR3 is TGTGCCAGCAGTGAAAGGGGGCGAACCTACCAAGAGACCCAGTACTTC.

This chain uses TRBV5-4 with TRBJ2-5; TRBD2 might be the D (5 bases). The germline CDR1 and CDR2 sequences are SGHNT and YYREEE (reference sequence). There are 14 residues in the CDR3. V gave up 3 bases and J gave up 5 bases, with 14 bases separating them. The CDR3 sequence is CASSSARARETQYF. The DNA for the CDR3 is TGTGCCAGCAGCTCGGCGCGGGCTCGGGAGACCCAGTACTTC.

The rearrangement uses TRBV25-1 and TRBJ2-5, with D possibly being TRBD1 (6 bases). V lost 6 bases, J lost 1 base, and 12 bases lay in between. This CDR3 region has 14 residues. In germline, CDR1 is MGHDK, CDR2 SYGVNS. CDR3 in DNA: TGTGCCAGCAGCTCGGGACATAGCCAAGAGACCCAGTACTTC. It specifies CASSSGHSQETQYF.

This clone was picked up many times. This sequence joins TRBV14 and TRBJ2-7; D ambiguous. The CDR3 loop spans 11 amino acids. V dropped 6 bases and J dropped 4 bases, with 7 bases sitting between them. Germline lookup yields CDR1 SGHDN and CDR2 FVKESK. Written as DNA, the CDR3 is TGTGCCAGCAGTCGAGAATACGAGCAGTACTTC. Translated: CASSREYEQYF.

This clone was recorded a few times. The sample has other DNA sequences that encode this CDR3 too. The gene calls are TRBV5-1 and TRBJ2-7; 7 bases fit TRBD2. Germline lookup yields CDR1 SGHRS and CDR2 YFSETQ. V shed 0 bases, J shed 0 bases, and the junction held 0 bases outside the gene matches. This CDR3 region has 14 residues. The CDR3 reads CASSLGGSSYEQYF. CDR3 DNA sequence: TGCGCCAGCAGCTTGGGCGGGAGCTCCTACGAGCAGTACTTC. Full variable domain (remainder filled in from reference TRBV5-1 and TRBJ2-7): KAGVTQTPRYLIKTRGQQVTLSCSPISGHRSVSWYQQTPGQGLQFLFEYFSETQRNKGNFPGRFSGRQFSNSRSEMNVSTLELGDSALYLCASSLGGSSYEQYFGPGTRLTVT.

The V call is TRBV4-1, the J call TRBJ1-4; 9 nucleotides line up with TRBD1. CDR3 length: 15 amino acids. V shed 1 base and J 8 bases; nucleotides not matched to a gene: 5. Germline CDR1 reads MGHRA; CDR2 reads YSYEKL. The CDR3 here is CASSQVGQGQEKLFF. The CDR3 bases are TGCGCCAGCAGCCAAGTGGGACAGGGACAGGAAAAACTGTTTTTT.

This clone showed up just a few times. The CDR3 nucleotides read TGTGCCAGTAGTATAGGGAGCAACGGGAGGGCCTTCGACACCGGGGAGCTGTTTTTT. This encodes CASSIGSNGRAFDTGELFF. This sequence joins TRBV19 and TRBJ2-2, with 8 bases that match TRBD2. From germline, CDR1 is LNHDA and CDR2 SQIVND (reference sequence). Trimming removed 1 base from V and 3 bases from J; junction bases left unmatched: 13. This CDR3 spans 19 amino acids.

The chain uses TRBV13 and TRBJ1-2; TRBD1 matches at 10 bases. This CDR3 spans 14 amino acids. CDR1 PRHDT and CDR2 FYEKMQ come from the germline V gene (reference sequence). The ends lost 2 bases at V and 6 bases at J; junction bases unmatched: 3. As DNA, the CDR3 is TGTGCCAGCAGCTTAAGGACAGGGGGTCATGGCTACACCTTC. This codes for CASSLRTGGHGYTF.